This T cell receptor beta chain derives from a study of T cells in Graves' hyperthyroidism and ophthalmopathy. Germline CDR1 reads SGHTA; CDR2 reads FQGNSA. The CDR3 length is 14 residues. No ophthalmopathy progression within 18 months constituted stable Graves' hyperthyroidism. The source material, RNA transcripts, was used to amplify TCR beta CDR3 regions. In the first-round RT-PCR of the TCR CDR3, the HTBI primer set was used. TCRdb passed the multiplex PCR reads through MiXCR, listing each CDR3 protein once. The sample lists about 350,000 distinct CDR3 sequences, more than 11% occurring once. Details on this clonotype: With a much larger clone just one base away, this may be a read error.

The chain combines TRBV7-2 with TRBJ2-1; TRBD2 matches 9 bases. The sequenced sample was blood. This sequence originates from a woman aged 30 to 39 with Graves' hyperthyroidism. CDR3 loop: CAGSLGGLANEQFF. CDR3 DNA sequence: TGTGCCGGCAGCTTAGGGGGACTAGCAAATGAGCAGTTCTTC.